This T cell receptor beta chain was profiled in a study of OX40 agonist ivuxolimab in advanced cancers. The study, taken as a whole, reports: Averaged across samples, CD8+ T cells carried more expanded clones than CD4+ did.

The germline V gene encodes CDR1 DFQATT and CDR2 SNEGSKA (reference sequence). Trimming stripped 6 bases from V and 7 bases from J, with 6 bases between. This CDR3 contains 9 residues. This clone was seen a handful of times. Its antigen is currently unknown. The method was immunoSEQ multiplex PCR; TCRdb's version includes in-frame clones alone and lacks a portion of them. The repertoire holds about 73,000 clones, with about nine tenths as singletons. This TCR derives from an adult with an advanced solid tumor such as melanoma, head and neck, liver or kidney cancer. The input for sequencing was CD4+ or CD8+ T cells sorted from blood, taken in a trial of the OX40 agonist ivuxolimab. The genes are TRBV20-1 and TRBJ1-2; D ambiguous. The chain's CDR3 is CSARPGYTF. The CDR3 coding sequence is TGCAGTGCGCGGCCTGGCTACACCTTC.